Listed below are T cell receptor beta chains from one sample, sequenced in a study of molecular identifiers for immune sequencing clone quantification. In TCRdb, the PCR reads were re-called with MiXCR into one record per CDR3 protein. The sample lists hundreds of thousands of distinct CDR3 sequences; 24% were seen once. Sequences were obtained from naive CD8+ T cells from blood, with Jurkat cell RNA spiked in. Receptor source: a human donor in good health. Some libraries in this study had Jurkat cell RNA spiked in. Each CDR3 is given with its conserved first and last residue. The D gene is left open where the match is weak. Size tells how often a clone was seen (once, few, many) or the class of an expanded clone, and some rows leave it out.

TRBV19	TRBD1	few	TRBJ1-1	TGTGCCAGTAGTACCCTCGGACAGGGGACCGTGGACACTGAAGCTTTCTTT	CASSTLGQGTVDTEAFF
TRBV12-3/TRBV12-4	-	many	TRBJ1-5	TGTGCCAGCACCGAAGGGGCGGGTCAGCCCCAGCATTTT	CASTEGAGQPQHF
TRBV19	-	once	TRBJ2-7	TGTGCCAGTAGTATTGCGACAGGAGACCCCTACGAGCAGTACTTC	CASSIATGDPYEQYF
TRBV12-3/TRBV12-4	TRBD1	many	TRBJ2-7	TGTGCCAGCAGTTTAGCGACAGGGGTGGATTCCTACGAGCAGTACTTC	CASSLATGVDSYEQYF
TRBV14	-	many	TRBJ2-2	TGTGCCAGCAGCCAAGTGTACACCGGGGAGCTGTTTTTT	CASSQVYTGELFF
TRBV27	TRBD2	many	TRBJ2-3	TGTGCCAGCAGTTTGGGCGGGAGGGCAGATACGCAGTATTTT	CASSLGGRADTQYF
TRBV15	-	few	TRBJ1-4	TGTGCCACCAGCAGATCCCGCGACAGCCTCCGGGAAAAACTGTTTTTT	CATSRSRDSLREKLFF
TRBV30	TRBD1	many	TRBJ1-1	TGTGCCTGGAGTGTCGGGGACAGCGAAGCTTTCTTT	CAWSVGDSEAFF
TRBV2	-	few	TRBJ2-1	TGTGCCAGCAGGGGGCTAGGACGCAATGAGCAGTTCTTC	CASRGLGRNEQFF
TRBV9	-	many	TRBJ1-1	TGTGCCAGCAGCGCCGGACACCCGGACACTGAAGCTTTCTTT	CASSAGHPDTEAFF
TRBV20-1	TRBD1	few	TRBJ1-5	TGCAGTGCTAGAGATGGTCCGGGACAGGAGAATCAGCCCCAGCATTTT	CSARDGPGQENQPQHF
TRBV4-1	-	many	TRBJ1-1	TGCGCCAGCAGCCGGACAGTAGCGGTCACTGAAGCTTTCTTT	CASSRTVAVTEAFF
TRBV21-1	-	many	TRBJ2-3	TGTGCCAGCAGCAAAGATGCAGGGACACAGCCGGATACGCAGTATTTT	CASSKDAGTQPDTQYF
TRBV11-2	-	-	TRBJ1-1	TGTGCCAGCAGCCCCTTCGGGGGCGCGCACACTGAAGCCTTCTTT	CASSPFGGAHTEAFF
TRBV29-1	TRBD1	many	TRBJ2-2	TGCAGCGTTACAGGGGGCACCGGGGAGCTGTTTTTT	CSVTGGTGELFF
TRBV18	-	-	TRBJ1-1	TGTGCCAGCTCACCACAGGGCGCTCAAGCTTTCTTT	CASSPQGAQAFF
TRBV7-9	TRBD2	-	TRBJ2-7	TGTGCCAGCAGCTTAGTAGCGGGGCCTACCTACGAGCAGTACTTC	CASSLVAGPTYEQYF
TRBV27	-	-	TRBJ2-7	TGTGCCAGCAGTTTAACATGCAGGTACGAGCAGTACTTC	CASSLTCRYEQYF
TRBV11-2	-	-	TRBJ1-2	TGTGCCAGCAGCTTAGATGGATATCCCTATGGCTACACCTTC	CASSLDGYPYGYTF
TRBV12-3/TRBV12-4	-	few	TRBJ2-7	TGTGCCAGCAGTTTCCCCGGGGCGAAGGAGCAGTACTTC	CASSFPGAKEQYF
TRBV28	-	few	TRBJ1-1	TGTGCCAGCAGTTTATACATAAACACTGAAGCTTTCTTT	CASSLYINTEAFF
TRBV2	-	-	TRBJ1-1	TGCGCCAGCTGGCCGGGGATGAACACTAAAGCTTTCTTT	CASWPGMNTKAFF
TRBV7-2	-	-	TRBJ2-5	TGTGCCAGCAACCAGAGGGGTCTCGGCGCAGGAGAGACCCAGTACTTC	CASNQRGLGAGETQYF
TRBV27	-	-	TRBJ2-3	TGTGCCAGCAGTTTTAATCGGATGAGCACAGATACGCAGTATTTT	CASSFNRMSTDTQYF
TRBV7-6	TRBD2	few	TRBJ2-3	TGTGCCAGCAGCTTAGGTTCAGCGGGAGGTCAGACAGATACGCAGTATTTT	CASSLGSAGGQTDTQYF
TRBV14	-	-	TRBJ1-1	TGTGCCAGCAGCCAAGAGGGGGGAGGGGTGACGGCTGAAGCTTTCTTT	CASSQEGGGVTAEAFF
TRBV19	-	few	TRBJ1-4	TGTGCCAGTAGTAGCGGGACGGCTTTCGACGGACTGTTTTTT	CASSSGTAFDGLFF
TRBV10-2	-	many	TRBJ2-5	TGCGCCAGCAGTGAGAGTCAGCCCCAAGAGACCCAGTACTTC	CASSESQPQETQYF
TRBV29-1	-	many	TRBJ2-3	TGCAGCGTTTTACTAGCCAACACAGATACGCAGTATTTT	CSVLLANTDTQYF
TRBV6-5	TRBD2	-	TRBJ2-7	TGTGCCAGCAGCAAGGGACTAGCGGGAGCTACGTACGAGCAGTACTTC	CASSKGLAGATYEQYF
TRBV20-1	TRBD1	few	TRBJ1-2	TGCAGTGCTAGAGATAGGGACAGGCGGGTCTATGGCTACACCTTC	CSARDRDRRVYGYTF
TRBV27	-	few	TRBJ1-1	TGTGCCAGCAGTTTTGCGGAGAACACTGAAGCTTTCTTT	CASSFAENTEAFF
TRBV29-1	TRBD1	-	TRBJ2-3	TGCAGTCCTACCCAGGGACAGGGGTGTCGCACAGATACGCAGTATTTT	CSPTQGQGCRTDTQYF
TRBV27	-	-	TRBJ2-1	TGTGCCAGCACCTCAAACGGACTGGGCGTCACGGATGAGCAGTTCTTC	CASTSNGLGVTDEQFF
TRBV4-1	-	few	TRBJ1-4	TGCGCCAGCAGCCAAGAGAGATATGCAACTAATGAAAAACTGTTTTTT	CASSQERYATNEKLFF
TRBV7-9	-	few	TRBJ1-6	TGTGCCAGCAGCGGGGGCATTCGCGCGTTCGATAATTCACCCCTCCACTTT	CASSGGIRAFDNSPLHF
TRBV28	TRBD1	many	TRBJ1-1	TGTCTGATCGGGACAGCTAACACTGAAGCTTTCTTT	CLIGTANTEAFF
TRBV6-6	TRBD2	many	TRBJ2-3	TGTGCCAGCGTGCCAATCGACGGCGGGGGGTACACAGATACGCAGTATTTT	CASVPIDGGGYTDTQYF